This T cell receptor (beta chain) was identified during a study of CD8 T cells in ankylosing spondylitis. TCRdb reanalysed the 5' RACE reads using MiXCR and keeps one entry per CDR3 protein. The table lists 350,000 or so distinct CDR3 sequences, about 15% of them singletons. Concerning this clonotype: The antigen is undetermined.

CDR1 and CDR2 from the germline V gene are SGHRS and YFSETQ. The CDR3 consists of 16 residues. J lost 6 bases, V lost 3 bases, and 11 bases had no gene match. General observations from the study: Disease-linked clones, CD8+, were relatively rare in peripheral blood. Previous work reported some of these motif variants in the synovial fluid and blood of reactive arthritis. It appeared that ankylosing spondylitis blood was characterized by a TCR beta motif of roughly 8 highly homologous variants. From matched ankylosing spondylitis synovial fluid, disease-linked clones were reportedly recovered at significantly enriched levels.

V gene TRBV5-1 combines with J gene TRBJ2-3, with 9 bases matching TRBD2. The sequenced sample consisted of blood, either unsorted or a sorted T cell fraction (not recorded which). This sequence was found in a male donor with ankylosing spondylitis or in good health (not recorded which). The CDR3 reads CASSSNPGLALDTQYF. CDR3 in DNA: TGCGCCAGCAGCTCTAACCCCGGACTAGCGCTGGATACGCAGTATTTT. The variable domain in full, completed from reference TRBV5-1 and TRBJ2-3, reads KAGVTQTPRYLIKTRGQQVTLSCSPISGHRSVSWYQQTPGQGLQFLFEYFSETQRNKGNFPGRFSGRQFSNSRSEMNVSTLELGDSALYLCASSSNPGLALDTQYFGPGTRLTVL.